This T cell receptor (beta chain) was recovered during a study of blood T cell repertoires in COVID-19. Study overall: There were acute and convalescent COVID-19 samples, and they came from the United States, Italy and Spain. Nucleic acid was either cDNA or gDNA, and it came from T cells, B-cell-depleted T cells, or PBMCs.

How the authors handled the data: How many nucleated cells were present was estimated from reference gene primer amplification. Clones were sequenced by immunoSEQ multiplex PCR, and TCRdb holds only the in-frame ones, with some missing. V, J and clone size are those of that table, while D and trimming were read from the DNA. Altogether over 45,000 clones are present, 80% to 85% being singletons, with the ten largest covering about 59%. Germline-derived CDR1 and CDR2 are SEHNR and FQNEAQ (reference sequence). The CDR3 has 14 amino acids. The V end was cut by 2 bases, the J end by 4 bases, with 11 bases between. This clone was recorded a few times.

The chain carries TRBV7-9 and TRBJ1-1, with D unclear. Sequencing was performed on peripheral blood. The source of this sequence is a man between 65 and 85 years old with acute or convalescent COVID-19. CDR3 amino acids: CASSLSGVVTEAFF. The CDR3 DNA is TGTGCCAGCAGCTTATCCGGGGTCGTCACTGAAGCTTTCTTT.